Below are 14 T cell receptor beta chains sequenced from a single sample in a study of T cell responses to AZD1222 COVID-19 vaccine. This table comes from immunoSEQ multiplex PCR, and its TCRdb copy is limited to in-frame clones, with some not included. The sample contains 40,000 to 55,000 clones, roughly 87% of which appear only once. The sample consisted of peripheral blood, taken 28 days after the second AZD1222 dose. Receptors were obtained from an adult who received the AZD1222 COVID-19 vaccine.

This chain connects TRBV9 to TRBJ1-4; D unresolved. The V and J ends lost 4 bases and 8 bases respectively, with 15 bases between them. This CDR3 is 14 amino acids long. Germline loops: CDR1 SGDLS, CDR2 YYNGEE. The CDR3, as DNA: TGTGCCAGCAGCCGTAAGGGAGGTTGGGAAAAACTGTTTTTT. It codes for CASSRKGGWEKLFF.

This sequence joins TRBV5-6 and TRBJ1-6, with 9 bases identical to TRBD1. The CDR3 runs 14 residues. Germline assignment: CDR1 SGHDT and CDR2 YYEEEE. V trimming: 7 bases; J trimming: 7 bases; junction bases outside the gene matches: 6. The CDR3 is CASGETGGNSPLHF. The CDR3 coding sequence is TGTGCCAGCGGCGAGACAGGGGGAAATTCACCCCTCCACTTT. Drawing the rest from reference TRBV5-6 and TRBJ1-6, the complete variable domain is DAGVTQSPTHLIKTRGQQVTLRCSPKSGHDTVSWYQQALGQGPQFIFQYYEEEERQRGNFPDRFSGHQFPNYSSELNVNALLLGDSALYLCASGETGGNSPLHFGNGTRLTVT.

The chain recombines TRBV5-4 with TRBJ1-2, with D possibly matching TRBD1 (5 bases). Between the trimmed V and J ends, which lost 2 bases and 4 bases, there was a span of 18 bases. This CDR3 region has 16 residues. Germline V gene lookup returns CDR1 SGHNT and CDR2 YYREEE (reference sequence). The CDR3 sequence is CASSLLGRGRSYGYTF. As DNA, the CDR3 is TGTGCCAGCAGCTTATTGGGACGCGGGAGGAGCTATGGCTACACCTTC.

This clone showed up just a few times. The chain combines TRBV11-3 with TRBJ1-6; D is unclear. The CDR3 sequence is 16 residues long. The ends were cut back, 2 bases at V and 9 bases at J, with 17 bases in the middle. Germline CDR1 reads SGHNT; CDR2 reads YENEEA. This CDR3 reads CASSLSVPGSASPLHF. The CDR3 region has the DNA TGTGCCAGCAGCTTATCAGTTCCGGGGTCCGCTTCACCCCTCCACTTT.

The chain employs TRBV6-5 and TRBJ1-6; D call uncertain. The CDR3 loop spans 16 amino acids. The germline CDR1 and CDR2 sequences are MNHEY and SVGAGI. Trimming removed 2 bases at V and 3 bases at J, with 11 bases between. In nucleotides, the CDR3 is TGTGCCAGCAGTTACCTCCCGGGAAACTATAATTCACCCCTCCACTTT. Translated, it gives CASSYLPGNYNSPLHF.

The chain has TRBV5-1 and TRBJ1-1; D gene uncertain. This CDR3 has 13 amino acids. Trimming took off 5 bases at V and 4 bases at J, with 12 bases between the two ends. Germline V lookup: CDR1 SGHRS, CDR2 YFSETQ. This CDR3 reads CASRLGSSTEAFF. CDR3 in DNA: TGCGCCAGCAGATTAGGGAGTTCCACTGAAGCTTTCTTT.

This clone was recorded once. The V and J genes are TRBV7-2 and TRBJ2-3; 10 bases map to TRBD2. The CDR3 length is 16 residues. Trimming cost V 1 base and J 3 bases; bases outside gene matches: 4. The germline V gene has CDR1 SGHTA and CDR2 FQGNSA. The CDR3 DNA follows: TGTGCCAGCAGCTTAGTCGCTAGCGGGGGAACAGATACGCAGTATTTT. This encodes CASSLVASGGTDTQYF.

The chain joins TRBV6-5 to TRBJ1-2; D is undetermined. The V end lost 11 bases, the J end lost 5 bases, and 18 bases lay between the germline ends. Germline CDR1 MNHEY, CDR2 SVGAGI. The CDR3 has 13 amino acids. This CDR3 is CAGATRSRYGYTF. DNA of the CDR3: TGTGCCGGAGCCACGAGGTCTCGGTATGGCTACACCTTC.

A remark on this clone: Other DNA sequences within the sample encode an identical CDR3. The chain joins TRBV5-1 to TRBJ2-5, with D unclear. The germline V and J ends were trimmed by 2 bases and 1 base, with 6 bases remaining between them. Germline V gives CDR1 SGHRS, CDR2 YFSETQ. There are 13 residues in the CDR3. The CDR3 DNA reads TGCGCCAGCAGCTTAAACGGCCAAGAGACCCAGTACTTC. Encoded protein: CASSLNGQETQYF.

The chain employs TRBV19 and TRBJ2-5; D is possibly TRBD1 or TRBD2 (5 bases each). The length of the CDR3 is 14 residues. The germline V and J ends were trimmed by 3 bases and 2 bases, with 10 bases remaining between them. The V gene's germline CDR1 is LNHDA and CDR2 SQIVND (reference sequence). CDR3 in DNA: TGTGCCAGTAGTATGGGACGGATACAAGAGACCCAGTACTTC. Protein product: CASSMGRIQETQYF.

V and J are TRBV7-9 and TRBJ1-5; no clear D. CDR3 length: 14 amino acids. Trimming took off 3 bases at V and 4 bases at J, with 10 bases between the two ends. Germline V CDR1 and CDR2: SEHNR, FQNEAQ (reference sequence). The CDR3 DNA is TGTGCCAGCAGCTTCGATCCCGCAAATCAGCCCCAGCATTTT. Encoded protein: CASSFDPANQPQHF.

This chain uses TRBV9 with TRBJ1-1, with TRBD1 identical over 7 bases. With V trimmed by 3 bases and J by 0 bases, 2 bases remained unmatched. The CDR3 runs to 14 residues. Germline loops: CDR1 SGDLS, CDR2 YYNGEE. The CDR3 nucleotides read TGTGCCAGCAGCGCGGGACAGCTGAACACTGAAGCTTTCTTT. Its protein product is CASSAGQLNTEAFF.

V gene TRBV27 combines with J gene TRBJ1-5; D is unresolved. This CDR3 comprises 16 residues. Trimming cost V 7 bases and J 2 bases, with 18 bases left between them. Germline V CDR1 and CDR2: MNHEY, SMNVEV (reference sequence). This CDR3 is CASTPITPEGNQPQHF. Here the CDR3 DNA reads TGTGCCAGCACACCGATTACCCCTGAGGGCAATCAGCCCCAGCATTTT.

The chain has TRBV19 and TRBJ2-1; 11 nucleotides line up with TRBD2. V was clipped by 3 bases and J by 7 bases; unmatched bases: 11. The CDR3 length is 17 residues. Looked up from germline, CDR1 is LNHDA and CDR2 is SQIVND (reference sequence). CDR3 in DNA: TGTGCCAGTAGTATCGGAGAACTAGCGGGAGCCGGGAATGAGCAGTTCTTC. Encoded protein: CASSIGELAGAGNEQFF.